These 5 T cell receptor beta chains were sequenced from one sample in a study of blood T cells in healthy people across ages. A J-beta primer mix and a sample-barcoded 5' primer were used in a second PCR of roughly 6 to 12 cycles. TCRdb analysed the 5' RACE reads with MiXCR anew, one entry per CDR3 protein. The sample consists of more than 650,000 distinct CDR3 sequences, 20% to 25% of them appearing once. Sample: blood. The receptors derive from a man in his 70s in good health.

J is TRBJ2-3 and V is TRBV21-1. TRBV21-1 is an annotated pseudogene. The CDR3 has 13 residues. The CDR3 DNA is TGTGCCAGCAGCAAAGGTCAGAGGGATACGCAGTATTTT. Encoded protein: CASSKGQRDTQYF.

CDR3 sequence (DNA): TGCAGTGCTAGAGCCTCACTGCGGAACCCAGATACGCAGTATTTT. As protein: CSARASLRNPDTQYF. The V gene is TRBV20-1, the J gene TRBJ2-3; D not certain. CDR1 is DFQATT, CDR2 SNEGSKA, per germline (reference sequence). This CDR3 comprises 15 residues. V lost 1 base to trimming and J lost 4 bases, with 15 bases between them.

The sample holds a few counts of this clonotype. This chain uses TRBV5-1 with TRBJ2-7; TRBD1 matches at 9 bases. CDR3 size: 14 residues. With 3 bases clipped from V and 5 bases from J, the junction kept 6 bases outside the gene matches. The germline V gene has CDR1 SGHRS and CDR2 YFSETQ. CDR3 bases: TGCGCCAGCAGCTATGACAGGGGGGTCGACGAGCAGTACTTC. Translation gives CASSYDRGVDEQYF.

A few counts support this clonotype. This sequence joins TRBV12-3 or TRBV12-4 and TRBJ1-2; D unresolved. V was trimmed by 6 bases and J by 8 bases, leaving 16 bases between them. The length of the CDR3 is 13 residues. CDR3: CASSRLGSDGYTF. The CDR3 DNA is TGTGCCAGCAGCCGATTAGGCAGTGACGGCTACACCTTC.

The rearrangement links TRBV12-3 or TRBV12-4 to TRBJ1-6; 7 positions match TRBD1. The J segment lost 13 bases and the V segment lost 5 bases, leaving 11 bases of the junction unmatched. The CDR3 runs to 14 residues. The DNA for the CDR3 is TGTGCCAGCAGTCTCACAGGGGTGGCTTCCCCCCTCCACTTT. Its translation: CASSLTGVASPLHF.